Shown below are 2 T cell receptor beta chains from a single sample sequenced in a study of vaccination and CD4 T cells after COVID-19. Noted treatment: approximately nine-day PBMC culture with coronavirus spike peptide pools or control peptides (ViraFEST assay). What these receptors recognize is not known. Sequence data for DNA of cultured CD4+ T cells were generated by the Oncomine TCR Beta short-read assay. TCRdb passed the PCR reads through MiXCR, listing each CDR3 protein once. The sample contains approximately 16,000 distinct CDR3 sequences, about 45% of which appear only once. Sequencing was performed on CD4+ T cells from blood, cultured in vitro, taken after SARS-CoV-2 vaccination. The receptors were sampled from a human donor who had recovered from COVID-19.

This chain joins TRBV28 and TRBJ1-2; no clear D gene. V lost 6 bases and J 8 bases, leaving 22 bases between the germline ends. Per germline, CDR1 MDHEN and CDR2 SYDVKM. This CDR3 contains 15 residues. The CDR3 reads CASSRTQRGLRGYTF. CDR3 bases: TGTGCCAGCAGCCGAACCCAACGTGGTCTTAGGGGCTACACCTTC.

This clonotype has more than one count but fewer than ten. V gene TRBV7-2 combines with J gene TRBJ1-5; D unresolved. The CDR3 extends over 15 amino acids. V was cut by 4 bases and J by 4 bases, with 14 bases left in between. In germline, CDR1 is SGHTA, CDR2 FQGNSA. The CDR3 DNA sequence: TGTGCCAGCAGCTCCCAAAGGGTTGGGAATCAGCCCCAGCATTTT. Its translation: CASSSQRVGNQPQHF. Using reference TRBV7-2 and TRBJ1-5 for the parts outside the CDR3, the full variable domain is GAGVSQSPSNKVTEKGKDVELRCDPISGHTALYWYRQSLGQGLEFLIYFQGNSAPDKSGLPSDRFSAERTGGSVSTLTIQRTQQEDSAVYLCASSSQRVGNQPQHFGDGTRLSIL.